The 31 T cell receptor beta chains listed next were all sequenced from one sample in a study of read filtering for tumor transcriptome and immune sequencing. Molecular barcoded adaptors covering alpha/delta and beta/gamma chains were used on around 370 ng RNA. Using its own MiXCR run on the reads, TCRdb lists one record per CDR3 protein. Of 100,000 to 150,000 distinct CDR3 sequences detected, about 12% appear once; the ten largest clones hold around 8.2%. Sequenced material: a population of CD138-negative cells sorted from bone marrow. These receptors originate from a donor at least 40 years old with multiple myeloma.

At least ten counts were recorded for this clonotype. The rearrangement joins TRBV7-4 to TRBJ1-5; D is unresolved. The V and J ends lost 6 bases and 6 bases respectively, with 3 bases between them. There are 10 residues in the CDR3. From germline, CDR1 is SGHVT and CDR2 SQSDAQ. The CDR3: CASRGQPQHF. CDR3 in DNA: TGTGCCAGCAGGGGTCAGCCCCAGCATTTT.

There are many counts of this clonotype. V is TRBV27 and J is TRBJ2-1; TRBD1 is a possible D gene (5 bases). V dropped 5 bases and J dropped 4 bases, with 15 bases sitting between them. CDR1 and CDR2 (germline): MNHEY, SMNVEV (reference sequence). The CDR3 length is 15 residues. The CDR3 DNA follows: TGTGCCAGCAGTACCTTGGACACCGTTTACAATGAGCAGTTCTTC. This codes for CASSTLDTVYNEQFF.

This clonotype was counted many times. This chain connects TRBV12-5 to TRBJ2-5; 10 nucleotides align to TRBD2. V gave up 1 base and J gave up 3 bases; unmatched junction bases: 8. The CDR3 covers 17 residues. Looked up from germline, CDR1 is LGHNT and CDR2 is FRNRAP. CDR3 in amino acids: CASGLGSGLADEETQYF. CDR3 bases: TGTGCTAGTGGTTTGGGATCCGGACTAGCGGACGAAGAGACCCAGTACTTC.

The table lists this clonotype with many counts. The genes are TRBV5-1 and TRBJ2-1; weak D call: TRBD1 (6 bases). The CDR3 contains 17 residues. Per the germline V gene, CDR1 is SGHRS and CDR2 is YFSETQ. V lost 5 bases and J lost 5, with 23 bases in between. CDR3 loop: CASSPGMGAGSNNEQFF. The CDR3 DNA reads TGCGCCAGCAGTCCGGGGATGGGGGCAGGGTCGAACAATGAGCAGTTCTTC. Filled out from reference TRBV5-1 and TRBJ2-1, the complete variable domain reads KAGVTQTPRYLIKTRGQQVTLSCSPISGHRSVSWYQQTPGQGLQFLFEYFSETQRNKGNFPGRFSGRQFSNSRSEMNVSTLELGDSALYLCASSPGMGAGSNNEQFFGPGTRLTVL.

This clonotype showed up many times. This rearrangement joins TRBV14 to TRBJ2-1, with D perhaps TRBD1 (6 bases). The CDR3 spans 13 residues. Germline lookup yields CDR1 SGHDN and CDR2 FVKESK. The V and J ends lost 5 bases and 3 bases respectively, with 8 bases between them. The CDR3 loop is CASSGQYYNEQFF. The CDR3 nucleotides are TGTGCCAGCAGCGGACAGTACTACAATGAGCAGTTCTTC.

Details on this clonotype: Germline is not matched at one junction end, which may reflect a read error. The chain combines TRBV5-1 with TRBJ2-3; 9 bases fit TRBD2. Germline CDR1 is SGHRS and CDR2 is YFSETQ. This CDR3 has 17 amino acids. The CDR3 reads CGSSLGLARRNTDTQYF. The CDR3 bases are TGCGGCAGCAGCTTGGGACTAGCAAGGCGGAACACAGATACGCAGTATTTT. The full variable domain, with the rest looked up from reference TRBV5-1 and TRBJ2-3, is KAGVTQTPRYLIKTRGQQVTLSCSPISGHRSVSWYQQTPGQGLQFLFEYFSETQRNKGNFPGRFSGRQFSNSRSEMNVSTLELGDSALYLCGSSLGLARRNTDTQYFGPGTRLTVL.

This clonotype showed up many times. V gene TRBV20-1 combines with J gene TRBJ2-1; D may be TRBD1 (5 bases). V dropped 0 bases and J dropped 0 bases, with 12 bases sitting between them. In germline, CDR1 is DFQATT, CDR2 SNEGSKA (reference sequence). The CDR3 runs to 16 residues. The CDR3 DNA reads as TGCAGTGCTAGAGACCCCCGGACACACTCCTACAATGAGCAGTTCTTC. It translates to CSARDPRTHSYNEQFF.

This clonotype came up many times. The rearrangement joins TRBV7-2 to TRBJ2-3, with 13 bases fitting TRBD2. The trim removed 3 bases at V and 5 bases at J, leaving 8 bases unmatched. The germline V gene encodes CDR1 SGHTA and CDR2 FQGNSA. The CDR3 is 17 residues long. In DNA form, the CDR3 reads TGTGCCAGCAGCTTCCGCGGACTAGCGGGGGTCAAAGATACGCAGTATTTT. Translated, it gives CASSFRGLAGVKDTQYF. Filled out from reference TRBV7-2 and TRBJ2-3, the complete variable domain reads GAGVSQSPSNKVTEKGKDVELRCDPISGHTALYWYRQSLGQGLEFLIYFQGNSAPDKSGLPSDRFSAERTGGSVSTLTIQRTQQEDSAVYLCASSFRGLAGVKDTQYFGPGTRLTVL.

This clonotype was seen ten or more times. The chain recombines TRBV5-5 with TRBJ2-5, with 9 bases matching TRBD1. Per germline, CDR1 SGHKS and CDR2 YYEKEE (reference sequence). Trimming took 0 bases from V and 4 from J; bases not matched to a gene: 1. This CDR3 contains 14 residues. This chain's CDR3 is CASSLETGGETQYF. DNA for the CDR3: TGTGCCAGCAGCTTGGAGACAGGGGGAGAGACCCAGTACTTC. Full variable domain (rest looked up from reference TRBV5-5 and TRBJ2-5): DAGVTQSPTHLIKTRGQQVTLRCSPISGHKSVSWYQQVLGQGPQFIFQYYEKEERGRGNFPDRFSARQFPNYSSELNVNALLLGDSALYLCASSLETGGETQYFGPGTRLLVL.

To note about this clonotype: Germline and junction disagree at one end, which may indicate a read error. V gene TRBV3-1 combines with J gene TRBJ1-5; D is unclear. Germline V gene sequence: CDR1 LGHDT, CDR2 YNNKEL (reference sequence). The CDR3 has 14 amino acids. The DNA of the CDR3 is TGTGCCAGCTGCCAAGGGAATAGCAATCAGCTCCAGCATTTT. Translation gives CASCQGNSNQLQHF.

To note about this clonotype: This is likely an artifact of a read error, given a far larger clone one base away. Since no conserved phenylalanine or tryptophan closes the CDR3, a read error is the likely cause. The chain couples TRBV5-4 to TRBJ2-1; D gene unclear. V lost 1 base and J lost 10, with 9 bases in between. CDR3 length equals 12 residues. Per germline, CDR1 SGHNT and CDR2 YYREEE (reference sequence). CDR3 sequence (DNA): TGTGCCAGCAGCTTGATAGGTTTAGAGCAGTTCTCC. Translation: CASSLIGLEQFS.

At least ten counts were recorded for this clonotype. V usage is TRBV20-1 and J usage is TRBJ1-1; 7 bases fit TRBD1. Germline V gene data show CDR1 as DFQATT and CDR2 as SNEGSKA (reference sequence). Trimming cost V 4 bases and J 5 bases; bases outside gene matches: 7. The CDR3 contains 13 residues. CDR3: CSANAGGRTEAFF. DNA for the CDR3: TGCAGTGCTAATGCAGGGGGGAGGACTGAAGCTTTCTTT.

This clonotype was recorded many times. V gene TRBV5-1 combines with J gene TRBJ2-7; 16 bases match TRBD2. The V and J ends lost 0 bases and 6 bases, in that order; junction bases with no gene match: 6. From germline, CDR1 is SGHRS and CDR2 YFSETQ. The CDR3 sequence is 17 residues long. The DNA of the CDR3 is TGCGCCAGCAGCTTGGCCGGGACTAGCGGGAGGGCCGGCGAGCAGTACTTC. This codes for CASSLAGTSGRAGEQYF.

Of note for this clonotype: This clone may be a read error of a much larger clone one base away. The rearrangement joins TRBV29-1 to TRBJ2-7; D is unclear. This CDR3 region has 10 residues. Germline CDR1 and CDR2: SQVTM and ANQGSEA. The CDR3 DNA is TGCGGCGTTGTTGCCTACGAGCAGTACTTC. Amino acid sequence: CGVVAYEQYF.

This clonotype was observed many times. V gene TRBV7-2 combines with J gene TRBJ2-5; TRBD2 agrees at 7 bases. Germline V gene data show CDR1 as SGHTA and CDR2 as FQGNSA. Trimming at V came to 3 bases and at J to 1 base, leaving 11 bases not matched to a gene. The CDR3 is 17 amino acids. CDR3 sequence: CASSLRGTRQPQETQYF. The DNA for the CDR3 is TGTGCCAGCAGCTTGCGGGGGACGAGGCAGCCCCAAGAGACCCAGTACTTC. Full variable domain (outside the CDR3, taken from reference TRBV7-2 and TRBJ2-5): GAGVSQSPSNKVTEKGKDVELRCDPISGHTALYWYRQSLGQGLEFLIYFQGNSAPDKSGLPSDRFSAERTGGSVSTLTIQRTQQEDSAVYLCASSLRGTRQPQETQYFGPGTRLLVL.

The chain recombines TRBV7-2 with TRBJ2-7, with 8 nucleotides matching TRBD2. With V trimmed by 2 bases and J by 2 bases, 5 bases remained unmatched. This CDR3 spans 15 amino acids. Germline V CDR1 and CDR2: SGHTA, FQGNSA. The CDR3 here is CASSLISGIAYEQYF. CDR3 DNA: TGTGCCAGCAGCTTAATTAGCGGGATCGCCTACGAGCAGTACTTC.

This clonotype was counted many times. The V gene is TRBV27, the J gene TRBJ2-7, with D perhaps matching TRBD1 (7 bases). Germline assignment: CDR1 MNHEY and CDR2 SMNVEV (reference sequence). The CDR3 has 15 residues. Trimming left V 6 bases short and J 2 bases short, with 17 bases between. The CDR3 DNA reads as TGTGCCAGCAGGGGACTCGGGACAGCGACCTACGAGCAGTACTTC. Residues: CASRGLGTATYEQYF.

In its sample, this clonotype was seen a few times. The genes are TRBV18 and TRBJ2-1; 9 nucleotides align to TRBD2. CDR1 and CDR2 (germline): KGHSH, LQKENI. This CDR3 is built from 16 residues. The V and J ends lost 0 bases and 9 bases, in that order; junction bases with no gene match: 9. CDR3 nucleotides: TGTGCCAGCTCACCACCGGGAGAAGCGGGAGGTAGTGAGCAGTTCTTC. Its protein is CASSPPGEAGGSEQFF.

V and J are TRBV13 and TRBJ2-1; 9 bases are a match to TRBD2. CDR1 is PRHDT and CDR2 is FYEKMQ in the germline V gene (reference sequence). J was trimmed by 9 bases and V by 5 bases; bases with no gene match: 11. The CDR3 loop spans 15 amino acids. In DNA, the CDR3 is TGTGCCAGCAGCCCGGGACTAGCAGGAGGAACTGAGCAGTTCTTC. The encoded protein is CASSPGLAGGTEQFF.

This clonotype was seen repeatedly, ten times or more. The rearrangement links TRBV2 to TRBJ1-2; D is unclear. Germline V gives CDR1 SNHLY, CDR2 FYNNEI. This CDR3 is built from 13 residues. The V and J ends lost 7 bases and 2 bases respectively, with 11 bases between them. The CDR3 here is CASTARKNYGYTF. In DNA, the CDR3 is TGTGCCAGCACCGCGAGGAAGAACTATGGCTACACCTTC.

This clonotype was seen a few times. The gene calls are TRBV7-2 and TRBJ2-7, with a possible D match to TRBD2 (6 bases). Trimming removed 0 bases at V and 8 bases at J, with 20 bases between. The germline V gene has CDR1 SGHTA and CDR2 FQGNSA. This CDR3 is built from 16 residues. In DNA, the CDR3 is TGTGCCAGCAGCTTAGCGCGGCTAGCGCCCCGGGGCAAGCAGTACTTC. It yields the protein CASSLARLAPRGKQYF.

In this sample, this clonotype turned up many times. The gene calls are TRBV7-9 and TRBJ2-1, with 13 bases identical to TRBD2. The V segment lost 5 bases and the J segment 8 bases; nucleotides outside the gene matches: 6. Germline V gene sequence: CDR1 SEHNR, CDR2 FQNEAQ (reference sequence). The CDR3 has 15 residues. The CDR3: CASSPTSGRGYEQFF. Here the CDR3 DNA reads TGTGCCAGCAGCCCTACTAGCGGGAGGGGATATGAGCAGTTCTTC.

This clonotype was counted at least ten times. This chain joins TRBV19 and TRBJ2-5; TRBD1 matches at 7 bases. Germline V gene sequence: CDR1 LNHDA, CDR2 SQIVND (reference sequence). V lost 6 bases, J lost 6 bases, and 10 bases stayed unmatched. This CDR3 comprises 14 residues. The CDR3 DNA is TGTGCCAGTAGAACAGACAGGGCTGCGAAGACCCAGTACTTC. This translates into CASRTDRAAKTQYF.

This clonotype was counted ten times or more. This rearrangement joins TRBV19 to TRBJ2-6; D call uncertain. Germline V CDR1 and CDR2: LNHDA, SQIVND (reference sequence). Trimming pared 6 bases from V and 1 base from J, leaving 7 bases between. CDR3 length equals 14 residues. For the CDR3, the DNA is TGTGCCAGTAGCACTTATTCTGGGGCCAACGTCCTGACTTTC. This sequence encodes CASSTYSGANVLTF.

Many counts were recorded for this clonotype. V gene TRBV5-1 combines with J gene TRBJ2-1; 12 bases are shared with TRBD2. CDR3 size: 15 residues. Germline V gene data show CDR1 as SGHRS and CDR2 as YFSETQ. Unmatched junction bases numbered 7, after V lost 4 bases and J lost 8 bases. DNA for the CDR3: TGCGCCAGCAGCCCAACTAGCGGGAGGCTGGATGAGCAGTTCTTC. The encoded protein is CASSPTSGRLDEQFF.

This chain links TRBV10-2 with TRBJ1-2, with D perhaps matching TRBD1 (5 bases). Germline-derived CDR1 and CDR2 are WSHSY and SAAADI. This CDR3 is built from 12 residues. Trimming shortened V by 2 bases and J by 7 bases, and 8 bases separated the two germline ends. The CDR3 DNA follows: TGCGCCAGCAGTGAGGACAGATTTGGCTACACCTTC. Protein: CASSEDRFGYTF.

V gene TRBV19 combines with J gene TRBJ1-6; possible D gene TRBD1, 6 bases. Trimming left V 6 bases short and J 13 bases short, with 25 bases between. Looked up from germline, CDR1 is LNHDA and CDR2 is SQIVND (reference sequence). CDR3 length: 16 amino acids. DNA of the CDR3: TGTGCCAGTAGAGGAGTTGGAGACAGGTCTAAGGTTCCCCTCCACTTT. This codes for CASRGVGDRSKVPLHF. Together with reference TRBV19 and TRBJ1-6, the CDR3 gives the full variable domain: DGGITQSPKYLFRKEGQNVTLSCEQNLNHDAMYWYRQDPGQGLRLIYYSQIVNDFQKGDIAEGYSVSREKKESFPLTVTSAQKNPTAFYLCASRGVGDRSKVPLHFGNGTRLTVT.

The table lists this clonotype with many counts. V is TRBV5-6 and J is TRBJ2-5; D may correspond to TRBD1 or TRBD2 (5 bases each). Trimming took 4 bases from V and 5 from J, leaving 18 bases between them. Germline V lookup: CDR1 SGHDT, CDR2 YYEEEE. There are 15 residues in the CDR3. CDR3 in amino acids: CASSMGPISAETQYF. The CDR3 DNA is TGTGCCAGCAGCATGGGACCGATCTCCGCCGAGACCCAGTACTTC. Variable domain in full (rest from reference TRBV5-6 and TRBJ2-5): DAGVTQSPTHLIKTRGQQVTLRCSPKSGHDTVSWYQQALGQGPQFIFQYYEEEERQRGNFPDRFSGHQFPNYSSELNVNALLLGDSALYLCASSMGPISAETQYFGPGTRLLVL.

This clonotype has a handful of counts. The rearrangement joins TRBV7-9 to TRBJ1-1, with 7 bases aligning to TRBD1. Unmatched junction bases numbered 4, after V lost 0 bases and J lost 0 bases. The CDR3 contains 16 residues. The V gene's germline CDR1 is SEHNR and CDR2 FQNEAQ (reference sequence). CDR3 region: CASSLAQGGVNTEAFF. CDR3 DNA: TGTGCCAGCAGCTTAGCGCAGGGGGGGGTGAACACTGAAGCTTTCTTT.

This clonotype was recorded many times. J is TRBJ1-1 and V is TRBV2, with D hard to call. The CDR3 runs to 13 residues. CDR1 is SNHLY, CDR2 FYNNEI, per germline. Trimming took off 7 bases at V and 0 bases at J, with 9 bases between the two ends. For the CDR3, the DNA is TGTGCCAGCATGCGGGAAGTGAACACTGAAGCTTTCTTT. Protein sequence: CASMREVNTEAFF.

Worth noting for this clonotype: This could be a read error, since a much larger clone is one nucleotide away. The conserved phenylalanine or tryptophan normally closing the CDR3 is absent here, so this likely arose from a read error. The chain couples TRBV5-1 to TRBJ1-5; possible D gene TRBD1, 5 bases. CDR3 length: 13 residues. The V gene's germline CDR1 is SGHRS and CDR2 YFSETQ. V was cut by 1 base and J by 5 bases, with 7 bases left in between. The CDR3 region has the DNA TGCGCCAGCAGCTTGCGAGGGGATCAGCCCCAGCATTTG. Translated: CASSLRGDQPQHL.